The 26 T cell receptor beta chains below all came from one sample that was sequenced in a study of cytomegalovirus exposure and HLA in healthy donors. Libraries were prepared by immunoSEQ multiplex PCR; TCRdb keeps only in-frame clonotypes and omits some of them. The repertoire holds 45,000 to 70,000 clones, with 80% to 95% as singletons. The specimen sequenced was PBMCs. These receptors were taken from a woman between 18 and 29 years old in good health and CMV-seronegative.

The chain's CDR3 is CASSLSPGMNTEAFF. CDR3 in DNA: TGTGCCAGCAGCTTATCCCCGGGAATGAACACTGAAGCTTTCTTT. This chain connects TRBV7-2 to TRBJ1-1; D gene ambiguous. The CDR3 is 15 residues long. Germline V gene lookup returns CDR1 SGHTA and CDR2 FQGNSA. Trimming cost V 2 bases and J 0 bases, with 10 bases left between them.

The chain has TRBV5-1 and TRBJ2-1, with TRBD1 matching 9 bases. Germline trimming cut 5 bases from V and 5 bases from J; bases unmatched to any gene: 8. In germline, CDR1 is SGHRS, CDR2 YFSETQ. The CDR3 is 15 residues long. CDR3 DNA: TGCGCCAGCAGTCGGGACGGACAGGGGAACAATGAGCAGTTCTTC. Protein sequence: CASSRDGQGNNEQFF.

This chain links TRBV19 with TRBJ2-3; 7 bases match TRBD2. The germline V gene encodes CDR1 LNHDA and CDR2 SQIVND (reference sequence). This CDR3 is built from 15 residues. J was trimmed by 4 bases and V by 5 bases; bases with no gene match: 9. The CDR3 here is CASSAGARGADTQYF. CDR3 nucleotide sequence: TGTGCCAGTAGTGCCGGCGCCCGGGGGGCAGATACGCAGTATTTT. The full variable domain, in which reference TRBV19 and TRBJ2-3 provide the parts outside the CDR3, is DGGITQSPKYLFRKEGQNVTLSCEQNLNHDAMYWYRQDPGQGLRLIYYSQIVNDFQKGDIAEGYSVSREKKESFPLTVTSAQKNPTAFYLCASSAGARGADTQYFGPGTRLTVL.

The genes are TRBV5-4 and TRBJ2-2; TRBD2 aligns across 7 bases. CDR1 is SGHNT and CDR2 is YYREEE in the germline V gene (reference sequence). CDR3 length equals 16 residues. The J segment lost 3 bases and the V segment lost 4 bases, leaving 9 bases of the junction unmatched. The DNA of the CDR3 is TGTGCCAGCAGCCCCGTTGTAAGCGGGGACACCGGGGAGCTGTTTTTT. Translating gives CASSPVVSGDTGELFF.

V usage is TRBV7-2 and J usage is TRBJ2-7; D not certain. The V gene's germline CDR1 is SGHTA and CDR2 FQGNSA. The CDR3 has 16 amino acids. V lost 1 base to trimming and J lost 0 bases, with 13 bases between them. Here the CDR3 reads CASSLGRLNSSYEQYF. CDR3 bases: TGTGCCAGCAGCTTAGGACGGTTAAACAGCTCCTACGAGCAGTACTTC.

The chain carries TRBV15 and TRBJ2-7; D remains unclear. Germline lookup yields CDR1 LNHNV and CDR2 YYDKDF (reference sequence). The V end lost 0 bases, the J end lost 0 bases, and 9 bases lay between the germline ends. The CDR3 has 15 amino acids. The CDR3 spells CATSRDHTASYEQYF. The CDR3 DNA sequence: TGTGCCACCAGCAGAGATCATACAGCCTCCTACGAGCAGTACTTC.

The chain uses TRBV2 and TRBJ1-1; D is unresolved. This CDR3 spans 13 amino acids. Trimming took 8 bases from V and 3 from J, leaving 13 bases between them. CDR1 is SNHLY and CDR2 is FYNNEI in the germline V gene. The CDR3 region is CASPMDLDTEAFF. The CDR3, as DNA: TGTGCCAGCCCAATGGACTTGGACACTGAAGCTTTCTTT.

V usage is TRBV6-6 and J usage is TRBJ1-3, with 7 nucleotides matching TRBD1. The length of the CDR3 is 15 residues. Looked up from germline, CDR1 is MNHNY and CDR2 is SVGAGI (reference sequence). V gave up 5 bases and J gave up 1 base; unmatched junction bases: 5. The CDR3 DNA sequence: TGTGCCAGCAGTGCGAGGGGGCTTTCTGGAAACACCATATATTTT. As protein: CASSARGLSGNTIYF.

This rearrangement joins TRBV7-8 to TRBJ2-1; D perhaps matches TRBD1 (5 bases). Germline CDR1 and CDR2: SGHVS and FQNEAQ. The ends were cut back, 1 base at V and 7 bases at J, with 11 bases in the middle. The CDR3 is made up of 14 amino acids. The CDR3 bases are TGTGCCAGCAGCTTAGTCTCCAGGGCGAATGAGCAGTTCTTC. This sequence encodes CASSLVSRANEQFF.

V usage is TRBV7-9 and J usage is TRBJ2-1; TRBD2 agrees at 13 bases. The germline V gene has CDR1 SEHNR and CDR2 FQNEAQ (reference sequence). J gave up 8 bases and V 5 bases, and 9 bases lay outside the gene matches. The CDR3 sequence is 16 residues long. The CDR3 DNA reads as TGTGCCAGCAGCCTCTGGACTAGCGGGGGAGGGGATGAGCAGTTCTTC. Amino acids: CASSLWTSGGGDEQFF.

The rearrangement uses TRBV5-1 and TRBJ2-1; 9 bases match TRBD2. V dropped 1 base and J dropped 3; count of bases not matched to a gene: 2. The CDR3 covers 15 residues. The germline V gene has CDR1 SGHRS and CDR2 YFSETQ. The DNA of the CDR3 is TGCGCCAGCAGCTTGCAGCGGGGGGACTACAATGAGCAGTTCTTC. Its translation: CASSLQRGDYNEQFF.

The chain recombines TRBV6-1 with TRBJ1-2; a possible D gene is TRBD1 (6 bases). This CDR3 spans 12 amino acids. V lost 3 bases to trimming and J lost 8 bases, with 10 bases between them. CDR1 is MNHNS, CDR2 SASEGT, per germline. As DNA, the CDR3 is TGTGCCAGCAGTGAGGGGGGGCACGGCTACACCTTC. Protein: CASSEGGHGYTF.

This sequence joins TRBV9 and TRBJ1-5; 8 bases fit TRBD1. CDR1 and CDR2 (germline): SGDLS, YYNGEE. V was pared by 4 bases and J by 0 bases, with 6 bases of the junction left unmatched. There are 16 residues in the CDR3. The CDR3 loop reads CASSPGTGISNQPQHF. In DNA form, the CDR3 reads TGTGCCAGCAGCCCGGGGACAGGAATTAGCAATCAGCCCCAGCATTTT.

The chain is built from TRBV25-1 and TRBJ2-3; 8 positions match TRBD2. This CDR3 is built from 18 residues. Germline CDR1 reads MGHDK; CDR2 reads SYGVNS. With 0 bases clipped from V and 2 bases from J, the junction kept 10 bases outside the gene matches. The CDR3 DNA sequence: TGTGCCAGCAGTGAATATATTTCGGCGGGAGGTAACACAGATACGCAGTATTTT. Translated, it gives CASSEYISAGGNTDTQYF.

The V call is TRBV12-5, the J call TRBJ1-2, with 9 bases matching TRBD1. CDR3 length: 16 amino acids. Germline V gene lookup returns CDR1 LGHNT and CDR2 FRNRAP. V shed 0 bases, J shed 0 bases, and the junction held 2 bases outside the gene matches. CDR3 nucleotide sequence: TGTGCTAGTGGTTTGGTTGACAGGGGGGCTAACTATGGCTACACCTTC. It specifies CASGLVDRGANYGYTF.

The rearrangement joins TRBV5-4 to TRBJ2-1; 8 nucleotides agree with TRBD2. J lost 0 bases, V lost 4 bases, and 9 bases had no gene match. This CDR3 has 17 amino acids. CDR1 is SGHNT and CDR2 is YYREEE in the germline V gene (reference sequence). The CDR3 DNA follows: TGTGCCAGCAGCGGGGGGGGTAGCGGGAACTCCTACAATGAGCAGTTCTTC. It specifies CASSGGGSGNSYNEQFF.

This chain uses TRBV2 with TRBJ1-1; 8 bases map to TRBD1. The CDR3 is 15 residues long. Trimming at V came to 4 bases and at J to 1 base, leaving 5 bases not matched to a gene. The V gene's germline CDR1 is SNHLY and CDR2 FYNNEI. This chain's CDR3 is CASSALGQANTEAFF. For the CDR3, the DNA is TGTGCCAGCAGTGCCCTGGGACAGGCGAACACTGAAGCTTTCTTT.

The V and J genes are TRBV6-1 and TRBJ1-1; the D gene is possibly TRBD1 (5 bases). V was shortened by 6 bases and J by 1 base, with 12 bases between the two germline ends. Germline V gives CDR1 MNHNS, CDR2 SASEGT. The CDR3 runs to 14 residues. CDR3 in amino acids: CASRSVGGNTEAFF. The CDR3 DNA sequence: TGTGCCAGCAGAAGTGTGGGGGGGAACACTGAAGCTTTCTTT.

The chain carries TRBV19 and TRBJ1-2; D possibly corresponds to TRBD1 (5 bases). This CDR3 comprises 13 residues. V was shortened by 11 bases and J by 7 bases, with 20 bases between the two germline ends. The germline CDR1 and CDR2 sequences are LNHDA and SQIVND (reference sequence). CDR3: CASAWGVHAGYTF. CDR3 coding DNA: TGTGCCTCTGCCTGGGGGGTTCATGCTGGCTACACCTTC. Together with reference TRBV19 and TRBJ1-2, the CDR3 gives the full variable domain: DGGITQSPKYLFRKEGQNVTLSCEQNLNHDAMYWYRQDPGQGLRLIYYSQIVNDFQKGDIAEGYSVSREKKESFPLTVTSAQKNPTAFYLCASAWGVHAGYTFGSGTRLTVV.

This sequence joins TRBV9 and TRBJ1-1; the match to TRBD1 covers 10 bases. The CDR3 totals 15 residues. With 4 bases clipped from V and 5 bases from J, the junction kept 8 bases outside the gene matches. Germline assignment: CDR1 SGDLS and CDR2 YYNGEE. As DNA, the CDR3 is TGTGCCAGCAGCCCTCGGGACAGGGGCCAAACTGAAGCTTTCTTT. It specifies CASSPRDRGQTEAFF.

The gene calls are TRBV4-2 and TRBJ1-1; 7 positions agree with TRBD1. Germline CDR1 is LGHNA and CDR2 is YNFKEQ. The V and J ends lost 5 bases and 4 bases, in that order; junction bases with no gene match: 7. The CDR3 has 14 residues. In nucleotides, the CDR3 is TGTGCCAGCAGCGGAAGAACAGGGGTCACTGAAGCTTTCTTT. Residues: CASSGRTGVTEAFF.

In its sample, this clone was seen once. The sample has other DNA sequences that encode this CDR3 too. The V gene is TRBV2, the J gene TRBJ1-2; D perhaps matches TRBD1 (5 bases). Germline assignment: CDR1 SNHLY and CDR2 FYNNEI. V lost 1 base to trimming and J lost 4 bases, with 10 bases between them. The CDR3 is 14 residues long. CDR3 amino acids: CASSEGQGGYGYTF. CDR3 bases: TGTGCCAGCAGTGAAGGGCAGGGTGGCTATGGCTACACCTTC.

The chain carries TRBV4-2 and TRBJ2-7, with 7 bases identical to TRBD1. Trimming at V came to 1 base and at J to 5 bases, leaving 5 bases not matched to a gene. This CDR3 has 14 residues. Germline V gene sequence: CDR1 LGHNA, CDR2 YNFKEQ. CDR3: CASSQGVGTDEQYF. CDR3 DNA: TGTGCCAGCAGCCAAGGAGTCGGGACAGACGAGCAGTACTTC.

This clone occurred once. The CDR3 nucleotides are TGCGCCAGCACTGTAGGACTAGCGGGGCTCTTGAATGAGCAGTTCTTC. Amino acids: CASTVGLAGLLNEQFF. This chain connects TRBV5-1 to TRBJ2-1; 12 bases are a match to TRBD2. The CDR3 has 16 amino acids. Trimming at V came to 6 bases and at J to 7 bases, leaving 11 bases not matched to a gene. Germline loops: CDR1 SGHRS, CDR2 YFSETQ.

The rearrangement links TRBV18 to TRBJ1-5; D might be TRBD1 (5 bases). The CDR3 loop spans 16 amino acids. V lost 1 base, J lost 2 bases, and 12 bases lay in between. CDR1 is KGHSH, CDR2 LQKENI, per germline. This CDR3 reads CASSPQLTGGNQPQHF. The CDR3 nucleotides are TGTGCCAGCTCACCACAATTAACGGGGGGCAATCAGCCCCAGCATTTT.

The chain has TRBV7-2 and TRBJ2-7; 12 bases are a match to TRBD2. This CDR3 spans 15 amino acids. The junction had 3 bases not matched to a gene; V was cut back by 5 bases and J by 1 base. CDR1 and CDR2 from the germline V gene are SGHTA and FQGNSA. The CDR3 DNA is TGTGCCAGCAGCCGAGGACTAGCGGGGTCCTACGAGCAGTACTTC. Encoded protein: CASSRGLAGSYEQYF.